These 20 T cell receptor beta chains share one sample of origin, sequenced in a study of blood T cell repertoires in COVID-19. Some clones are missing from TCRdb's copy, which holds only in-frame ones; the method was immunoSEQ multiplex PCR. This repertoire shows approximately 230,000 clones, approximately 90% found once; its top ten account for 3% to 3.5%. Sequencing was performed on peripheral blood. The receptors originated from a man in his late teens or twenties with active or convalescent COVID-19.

This chain's CDR3 is CASSGTSGPFYEQYF. The CDR3 DNA is TGCGCCAGCAGTGGGACTAGCGGGCCCTTCTACGAGCAGTACTTC. The V call is TRBV10-2, the J call TRBJ2-7, with 11 positions matching TRBD2. V shed 4 bases and J 3 bases; nucleotides not matched to a gene: 5. This CDR3 has 15 residues. Germline CDR1 is WSHSY and CDR2 is SAAADI.

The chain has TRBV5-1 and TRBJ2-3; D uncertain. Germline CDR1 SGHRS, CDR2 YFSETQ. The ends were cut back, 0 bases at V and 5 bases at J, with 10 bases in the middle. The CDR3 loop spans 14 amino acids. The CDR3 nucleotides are TGCGCCAGCAGCTTGGAATATGTTCGAGATACGCAGTATTTT. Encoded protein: CASSLEYVRDTQYF. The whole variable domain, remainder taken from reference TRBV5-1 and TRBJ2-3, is KAGVTQTPRYLIKTRGQQVTLSCSPISGHRSVSWYQQTPGQGLQFLFEYFSETQRNKGNFPGRFSGRQFSNSRSEMNVSTLELGDSALYLCASSLEYVRDTQYFGPGTRLTVL.

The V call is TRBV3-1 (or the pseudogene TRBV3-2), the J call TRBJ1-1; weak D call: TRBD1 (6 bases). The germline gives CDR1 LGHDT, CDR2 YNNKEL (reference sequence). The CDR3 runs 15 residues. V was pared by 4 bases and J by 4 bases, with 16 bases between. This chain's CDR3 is CASSPPPGGLTEAFF. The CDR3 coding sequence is TGTGCCAGCAGCCCCCCCCCGGGGGGGCTCACTGAAGCTTTCTTT.

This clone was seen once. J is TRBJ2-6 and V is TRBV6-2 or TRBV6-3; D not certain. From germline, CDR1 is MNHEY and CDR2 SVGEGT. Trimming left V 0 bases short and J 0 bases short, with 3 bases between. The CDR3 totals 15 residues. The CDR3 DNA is TGTGCCAGCAGTTACTCGGCCTCTGGGGCCAACGTCCTGACTTTC. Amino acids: CASSYSASGANVLTF.

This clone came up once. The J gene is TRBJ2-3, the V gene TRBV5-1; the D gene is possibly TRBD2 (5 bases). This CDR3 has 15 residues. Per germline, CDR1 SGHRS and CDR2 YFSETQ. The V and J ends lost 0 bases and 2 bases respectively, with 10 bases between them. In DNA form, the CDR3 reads TGCGCCAGCAGCTTGGGACTAACCTCCACAGATACGCAGTATTTT. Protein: CASSLGLTSTDTQYF.

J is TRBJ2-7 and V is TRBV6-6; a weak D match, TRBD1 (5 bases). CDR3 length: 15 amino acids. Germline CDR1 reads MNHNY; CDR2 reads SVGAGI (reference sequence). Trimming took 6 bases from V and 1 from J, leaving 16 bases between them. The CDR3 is CASRPWGTGSYEQYF. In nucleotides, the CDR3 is TGTGCCAGCAGACCCTGGGGCACAGGATCCTACGAGCAGTACTTC.

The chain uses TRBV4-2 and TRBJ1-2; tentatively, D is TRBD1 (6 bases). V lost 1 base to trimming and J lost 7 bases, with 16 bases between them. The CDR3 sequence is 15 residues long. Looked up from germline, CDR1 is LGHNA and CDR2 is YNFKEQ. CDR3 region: CASSQAQGRDSGYTF. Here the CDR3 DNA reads TGTGCCAGCAGCCAAGCCCAGGGGCGAGATTCTGGCTACACCTTC.

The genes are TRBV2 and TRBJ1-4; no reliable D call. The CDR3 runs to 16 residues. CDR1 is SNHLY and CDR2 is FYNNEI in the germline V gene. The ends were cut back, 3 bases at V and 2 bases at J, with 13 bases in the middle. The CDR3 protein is CASSDRAGWTNEKLFF. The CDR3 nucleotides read TGTGCCAGCAGTGATCGGGCGGGTTGGACTAATGAAAAACTGTTTTTT.

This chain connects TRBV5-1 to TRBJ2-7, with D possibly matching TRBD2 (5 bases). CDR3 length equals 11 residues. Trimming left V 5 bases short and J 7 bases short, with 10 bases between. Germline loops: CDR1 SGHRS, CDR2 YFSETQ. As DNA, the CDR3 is TGCGCCAGCAGGTCCTCGGGGGAGCAGTACTTC. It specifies CASRSSGEQYF.

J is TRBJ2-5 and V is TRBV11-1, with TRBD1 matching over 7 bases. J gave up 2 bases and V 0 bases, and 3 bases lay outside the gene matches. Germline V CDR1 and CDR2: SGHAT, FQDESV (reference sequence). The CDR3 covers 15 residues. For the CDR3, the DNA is TGTGCCAGCAGCTTAGCCCAGGACAGGCAAGAGACCCAGTACTTC. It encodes CASSLAQDRQETQYF.

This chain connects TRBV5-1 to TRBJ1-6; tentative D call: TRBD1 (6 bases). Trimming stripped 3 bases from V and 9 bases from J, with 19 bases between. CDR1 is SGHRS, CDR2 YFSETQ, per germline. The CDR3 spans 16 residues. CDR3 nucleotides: TGCGCCAGCAGCTCTGAAGGTCACAGGGTTGGTTCACCCCTCCACTTT. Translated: CASSSEGHRVGSPLHF.

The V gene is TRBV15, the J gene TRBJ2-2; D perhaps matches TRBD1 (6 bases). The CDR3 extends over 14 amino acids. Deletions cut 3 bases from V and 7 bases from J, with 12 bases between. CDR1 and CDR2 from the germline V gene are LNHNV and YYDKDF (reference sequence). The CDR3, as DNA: TGTGCCACCAGCAGCGTTACAGGGAACGGGGAGCTGTTTTTT. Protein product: CATSSVTGNGELFF.

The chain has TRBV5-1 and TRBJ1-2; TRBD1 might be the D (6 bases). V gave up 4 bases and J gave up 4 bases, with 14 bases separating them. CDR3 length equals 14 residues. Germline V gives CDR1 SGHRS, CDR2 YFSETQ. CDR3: CASSLAGQLYGYTF. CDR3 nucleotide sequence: TGCGCCAGCAGCCTCGCAGGACAGCTCTATGGCTACACCTTC. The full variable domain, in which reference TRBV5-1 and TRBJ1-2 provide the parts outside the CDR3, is KAGVTQTPRYLIKTRGQQVTLSCSPISGHRSVSWYQQTPGQGLQFLFEYFSETQRNKGNFPGRFSGRQFSNSRSEMNVSTLELGDSALYLCASSLAGQLYGYTFGSGTRLTVV.

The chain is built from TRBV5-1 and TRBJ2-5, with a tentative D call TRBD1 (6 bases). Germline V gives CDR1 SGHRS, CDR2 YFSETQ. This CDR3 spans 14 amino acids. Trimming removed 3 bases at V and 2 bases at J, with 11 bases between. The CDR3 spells CASSWTVAQETQYF. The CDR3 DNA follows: TGCGCCAGCAGCTGGACAGTCGCACAAGAGACCCAGTACTTC.

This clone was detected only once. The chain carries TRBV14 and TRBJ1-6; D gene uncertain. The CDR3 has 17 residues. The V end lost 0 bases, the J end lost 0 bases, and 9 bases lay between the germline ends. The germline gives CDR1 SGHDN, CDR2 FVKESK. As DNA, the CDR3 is TGTGCCAGCAGCCAAGATGGTAGAAGCTCCTATAATTCACCCCTCCACTTT. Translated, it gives CASSQDGRSSYNSPLHF. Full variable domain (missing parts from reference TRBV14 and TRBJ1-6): EAGVTQFPSHSVIEKGQTVTLRCDPISGHDNLYWYRRVMGKEIKFLLHFVKESKQDESGMPNNRFLAERTGGTYSTLKVQPAELEDSGVYFCASSQDGRSSYNSPLHFGNGTRLTVT.

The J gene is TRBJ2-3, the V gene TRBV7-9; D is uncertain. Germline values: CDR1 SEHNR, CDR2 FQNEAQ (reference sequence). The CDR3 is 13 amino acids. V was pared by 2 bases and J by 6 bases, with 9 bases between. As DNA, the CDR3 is TGTGCCAGCAGCTTACCTATCGCGGATACGCAGTATTTT. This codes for CASSLPIADTQYF.

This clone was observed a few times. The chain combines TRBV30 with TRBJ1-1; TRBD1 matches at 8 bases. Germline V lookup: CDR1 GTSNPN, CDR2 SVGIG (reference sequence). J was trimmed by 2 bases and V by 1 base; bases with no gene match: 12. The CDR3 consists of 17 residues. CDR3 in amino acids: CAWSGKDRGFPNTEAFF. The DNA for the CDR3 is TGTGCCTGGAGTGGGAAAGACAGGGGTTTTCCCAACACTGAAGCTTTCTTT.

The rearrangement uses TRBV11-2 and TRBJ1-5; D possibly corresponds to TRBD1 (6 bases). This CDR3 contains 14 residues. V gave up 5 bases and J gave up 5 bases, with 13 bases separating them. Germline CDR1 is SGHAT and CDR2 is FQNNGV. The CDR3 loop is CASSHSAGDQPQHF. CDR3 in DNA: TGTGCCAGCAGCCACTCGGCAGGGGATCAGCCCCAGCATTTT.

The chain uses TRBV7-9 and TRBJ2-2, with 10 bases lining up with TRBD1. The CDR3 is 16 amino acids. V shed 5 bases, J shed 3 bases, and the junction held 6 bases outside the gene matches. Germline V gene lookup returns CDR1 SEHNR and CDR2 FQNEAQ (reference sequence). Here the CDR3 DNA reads TGTGCCAGCAGCCCAGTGGGACAGGGGCACACCGGGGAGCTGTTTTTT. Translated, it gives CASSPVGQGHTGELFF.

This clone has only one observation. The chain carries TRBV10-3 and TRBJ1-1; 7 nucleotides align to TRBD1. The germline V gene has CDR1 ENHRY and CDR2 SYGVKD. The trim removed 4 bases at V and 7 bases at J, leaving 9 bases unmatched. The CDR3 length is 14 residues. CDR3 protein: CAISATTGLDEAFF. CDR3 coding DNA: TGTGCCATCAGTGCAACGACAGGGCTCGATGAAGCTTTCTTT.